This is a list of T cell receptor beta chains from one sample in a study of blood T cell repertoires in COVID-19. Assay used: immunoSEQ multiplex PCR; TCRdb lists only in-frame clones, some missing. The sample has roughly 350,000 clones; under 95% are singletons. Sequenced: peripheral blood. The source of these receptors is a woman aged 18-30 years who had recovered from COVID-19. CDR3s include the opening cysteine and the closing phenylalanine or tryptophan. Each record gives: J gene, V gene, clone size, D gene, CDR3 DNA, CDR3 protein. D genes are given only for firm matches. Part of the rows lack a size; the others show once, few, many or a class for expanded clones.

TRBJ2-2 TRBV6-4 - - TGTGCCAGCAGTTGGACATATTCCAAAGGGGGCACCGGGGAGCTGTTTTTT CASSWTYSKGGTGELFF
TRBJ1-1 TRBV14 - - TGTGCCAGCAGCCAAGATCGGGGAGGGGGGGCTTTCTTT CASSQDRGGGAFF
TRBJ1-1 TRBV29-1 - TRBD1 TGCAGCGCCTCAGGGGGATGGAGCGCTGAAGCTTTCTTT CSASGGWSAEAFF
TRBJ1-2 TRBV20-1 - TRBD1 TGCAGTGCTAGTCCTGCTCCGGGACAGGGGAATGGCTACACCTTC CSASPAPGQGNGYTF
TRBJ1-2 TRBV5-1 - - TGCGCCAGCAGCTTGGGACTTATAGGAAACTATGGCTACACCTTC CASSLGLIGNYGYTF
TRBJ2-1 TRBV5-6 - - TGTGCCAGCAGCCGCCCTCAGAGGGGGATGTTCAATGAGCAGTTCTTC CASSRPQRGMFNEQFF
TRBJ2-3 TRBV5-4 - - TGTGCCAGCAGCTTGGGACTGGAAACTAGCACAGATACGCAGTATTTT CASSLGLETSTDTQYF
TRBJ1-4 TRBV4-3 - - TGCGCCAGCAGCCAAGATACATCGTTAAACAGAGAAAAACTGTTTTTT CASSQDTSLNREKLFF
TRBJ1-2 TRBV7-9 - - TGTGCCAGCAGCTTAGCCCGAACACGGGTCTATGGCTACACCTTC CASSLARTRVYGYTF
TRBJ1-3 TRBV24-1 once TRBD1 TGTGCCACCAGTGATTTGCTCCTTGACAGGGGAAGAAACACCATATATTTT CATSDLLLDRGRNTIYF
TRBJ1-5 TRBV24-1 few TRBD1 TGTGCCACCAGCGAGACAGGGTTTCAGCCCCAGCATTTT CATSETGFQPQHF
TRBJ1-2 TRBV9 - - TGTGCCAGTTCAACAGGTGACAGCTATGGCTACACCTTC CASSTGDSYGYTF
TRBJ2-3 TRBV30 - TRBD2 TGTGCCTGGAGTAGGACTAGCGGGAGGAGTTCGGATACGCAGTATTTT CAWSRTSGRSSDTQYF
TRBJ2-1 TRBV29-1 - TRBD2 TGCAGCTTACTCCGACTAGCGGGAGATGAGCAGTTCTTC CSLLRLAGDEQFF
TRBJ1-5 TRBV6-6 - - TGTGCCAGCAGTTCGGGGGATGGCAATCAGCCCCAGCATTTT CASSSGDGNQPQHF